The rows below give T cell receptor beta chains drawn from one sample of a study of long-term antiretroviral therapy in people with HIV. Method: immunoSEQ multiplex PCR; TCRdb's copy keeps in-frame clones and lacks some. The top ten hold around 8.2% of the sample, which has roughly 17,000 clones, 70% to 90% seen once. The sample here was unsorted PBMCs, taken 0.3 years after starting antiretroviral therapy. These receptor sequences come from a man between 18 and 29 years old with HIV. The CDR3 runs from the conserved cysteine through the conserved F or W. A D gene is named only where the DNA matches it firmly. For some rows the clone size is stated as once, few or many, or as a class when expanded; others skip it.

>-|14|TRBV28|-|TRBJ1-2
TGTGCCAGCAGAACTACAGGAGCCTCCTATGGCTACACCTTC
CASRTTGASYGYTF
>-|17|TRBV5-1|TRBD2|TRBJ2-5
TGCGCCAGCACCCTTATGAGGGAGCGGGGGGCCGGAGAGACCCAGTACTTC
CASTLMRERGAGETQYF
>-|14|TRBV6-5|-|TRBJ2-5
TGTGCCAGCAGTTACGGGACGGAGCAAGAGACCCAGTACTTC
CASSYGTEQETQYF
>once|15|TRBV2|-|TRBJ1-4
TGTGCCAGCAATTTCGATCGAATGGGTAATGTCGGCCTGTTTTTT
CASNFDRMGNVGLFF
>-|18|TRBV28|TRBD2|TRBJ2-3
TGTGCCAGCAGCCAGAATCCCGGACTAGCGGGGAGCACAGATACGCAGTATTTT
CASSQNPGLAGSTDTQYF
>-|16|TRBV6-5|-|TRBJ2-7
TGTGCCAGCAGTTACTCGAGTTCAGGGCCGGACTACGAGCAGTACTTC
CASSYSSSGPDYEQYF
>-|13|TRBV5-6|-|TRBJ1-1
TGTGCCAGCAGCCCCTCGACGGGGACTGAAGCTTTCTTT
CASSPSTGTEAFF
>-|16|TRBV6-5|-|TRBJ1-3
TGTGCCAGCAGTTTGGACGGACGCTCCTCTGGAAACACCATATATTTT
CASSLDGRSSGNTIYF
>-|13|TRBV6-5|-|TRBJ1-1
TGTGCCAGCAGTAATACTGCGTCCACTGAAGCTTTCTTT
CASSNTASTEAFF
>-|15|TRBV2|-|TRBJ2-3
TGTGCCAGCAGTGAAGCGCGACTGGTAACAGATACGCAGTATTTT
CASSEARLVTDTQYF
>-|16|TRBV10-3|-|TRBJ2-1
TGTGCCATCAGTTCTAGGGACGGCGCCGGCGACAATGAGCAGTTCTTC
CAISSRDGAGDNEQFF
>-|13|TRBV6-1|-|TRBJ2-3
TGTGCCAGCACCCTAGGTAGCACAGATACGCAGTATTTT
CASTLGSTDTQYF
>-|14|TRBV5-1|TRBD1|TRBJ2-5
TGCGCCAGCTCCTCGCAGGGGGCAGGGGAGACCCAGTACTTC
CASSSQGAGETQYF
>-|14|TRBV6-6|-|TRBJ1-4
TGTGCCAGCAGTGGAACGGATCCTAATGAAAAACTGTTTTTT
CASSGTDPNEKLFF
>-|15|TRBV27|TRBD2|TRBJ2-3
TGTGCCAGCAGTCCTCGGACTAGCGGGGTAGATACGCAGTATTTT
CASSPRTSGVDTQYF
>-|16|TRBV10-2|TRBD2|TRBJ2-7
TGCGCCAGCAGTGAGTCGAAAGGACTAGCTGTTCCCGAGCAGTACTTC
CASSESKGLAVPEQYF
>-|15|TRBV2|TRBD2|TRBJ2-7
TGTGCCAGCAGCCTAGCGGGGGGAAGCTCCTACGAGCAGTACTTC
CASSLAGGSSYEQYF
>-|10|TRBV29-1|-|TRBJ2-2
TGCAGCGTCTATAACGGGGAGCTGTTTTTT
CSVYNGELFF
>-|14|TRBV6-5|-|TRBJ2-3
TGTGCCAGCAGCCTCATGGGGGGCACAGATACGCAGTATTTT
CASSLMGGTDTQYF
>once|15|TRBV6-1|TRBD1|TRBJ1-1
TGTGCCAGCAGTGAATTCCGGACAGGCAACACTGAAGCTTTCTTT
CASSEFRTGNTEAFF
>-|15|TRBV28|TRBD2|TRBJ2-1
TGTGCCAGCAGTTCGGGAGGGCGGGGGACCAATGAGCAGTTCTTC
CASSSGGRGTNEQFF
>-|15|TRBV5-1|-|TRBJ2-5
TGCGCCAGCAGCGGAACGGGGGCCCACCAAGAGACCCAGTACTTC
CASSGTGAHQETQYF
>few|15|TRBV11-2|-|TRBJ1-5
TGTGCCAGCAGCTCTAGTGGGGGGGGAGATCAGCCCCAGCATTTT
CASSSSGGGDQPQHF
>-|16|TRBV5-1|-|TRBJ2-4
TGCGCCAGCACCTTCGGCGGAGGTCCAGCCAAAAACATTCAGTACTTC
CASTFGGGPAKNIQYF
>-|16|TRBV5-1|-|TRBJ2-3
TGCGCCAGCAGCTTGGGGGGGACTGGGGGCACAAATACGCAGTATTTT
CASSLGGTGGTNTQYF
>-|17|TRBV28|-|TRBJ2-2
TGTGCCAGCAGTCCCCCCACGGCTAGCGAGGGGGTCGGGGAGCTGTTTTTT
CASSPPTASEGVGELFF
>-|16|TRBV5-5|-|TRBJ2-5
TGTGCCAGCAGCTTGGTATTGGGGGTAGAACAAGAGACCCAGTACTTC
CASSLVLGVEQETQYF
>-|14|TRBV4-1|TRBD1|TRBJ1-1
TGCGCCAGCAGCCTTGGACAGGTCGGCACTGAAGCTTTCTTT
CASSLGQVGTEAFF
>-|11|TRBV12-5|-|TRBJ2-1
TGTGCTAGTGGTTCCCCCAATGAGCAGTTCTTC
CASGSPNEQFF
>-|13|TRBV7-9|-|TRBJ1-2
TGTGCCAGCAGCCTAAGTACAGGTGAAGGCTACACCTTC
CASSLSTGEGYTF
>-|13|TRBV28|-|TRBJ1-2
TGTGCCAGCAGCCCCGACGGGTCGTTCGGCTACACCTTC
CASSPDGSFGYTF
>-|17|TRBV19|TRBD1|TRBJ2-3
TGTGCCAGTAGCCGCCTTTACAGGGGCTCTGGCACAGATACGCAGTATTTT
CASSRLYRGSGTDTQYF
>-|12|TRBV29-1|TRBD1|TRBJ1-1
TGCAGCGTCGGACAGGTTGGGATCCAAGCTTTCTTT
CSVGQVGIQAFF
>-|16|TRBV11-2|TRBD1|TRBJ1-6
TGTGCCAGCAGCTTAGCTGGACAGGCCAAAAATTCACCCCTCCACTTT
CASSLAGQAKNSPLHF
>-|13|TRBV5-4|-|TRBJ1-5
TGTGCCAGCAGCCGAGAAGGGGGACAGCCCCAGCATTTT
CASSREGGQPQHF
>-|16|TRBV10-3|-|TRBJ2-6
TGTGCCACTTGGGGGCCCCAGGGCTCTGGGGCCAACGTCCTGACTTTC
CATWGPQGSGANVLTF